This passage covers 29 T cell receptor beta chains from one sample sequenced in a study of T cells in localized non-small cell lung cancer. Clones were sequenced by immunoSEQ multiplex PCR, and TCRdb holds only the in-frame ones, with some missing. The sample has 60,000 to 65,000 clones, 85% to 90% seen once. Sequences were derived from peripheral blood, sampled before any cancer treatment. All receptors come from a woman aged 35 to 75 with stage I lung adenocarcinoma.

The CDR3 here is CASSQTMNTEAFF. As DNA, the CDR3 is TGTGCCAGCAGTCAGACGATGAACACTGAAGCTTTCTTT. The chain recombines TRBV5-6 with TRBJ1-1; D uncertain. Trimming took off 5 bases at V and 0 bases at J, with 8 bases between the two ends. The CDR3 runs to 13 residues. Per germline, CDR1 SGHDT and CDR2 YYEEEE.

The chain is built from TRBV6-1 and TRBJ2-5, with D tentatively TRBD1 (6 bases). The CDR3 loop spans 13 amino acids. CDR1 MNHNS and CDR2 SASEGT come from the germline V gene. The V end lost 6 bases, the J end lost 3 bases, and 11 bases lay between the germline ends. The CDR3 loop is CASSLTGKETQYF. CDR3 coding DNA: TGTGCCAGCAGCCTTACAGGGAAAGAGACCCAGTACTTC.

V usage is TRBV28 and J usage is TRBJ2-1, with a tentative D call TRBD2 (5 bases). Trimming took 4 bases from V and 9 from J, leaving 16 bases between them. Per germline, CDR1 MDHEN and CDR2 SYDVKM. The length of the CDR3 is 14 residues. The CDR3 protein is CASSWTGMSGEQFF. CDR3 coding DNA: TGTGCCAGCAGTTGGACTGGGATGTCGGGTGAGCAGTTCTTC.

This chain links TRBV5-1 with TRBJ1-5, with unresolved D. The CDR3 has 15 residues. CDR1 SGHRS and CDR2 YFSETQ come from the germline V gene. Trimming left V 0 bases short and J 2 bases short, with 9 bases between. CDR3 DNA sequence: TGCGCCAGCAGCTTGGCGGGGTTTGGCAATCAGCCCCAGCATTTT. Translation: CASSLAGFGNQPQHF.

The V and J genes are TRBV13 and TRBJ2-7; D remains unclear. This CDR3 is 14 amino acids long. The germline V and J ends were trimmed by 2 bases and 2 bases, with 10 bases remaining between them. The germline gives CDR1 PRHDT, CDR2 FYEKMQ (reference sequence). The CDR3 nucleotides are TGTGCCAGCAGCTTACGGCGGCCCACCTACGAGCAGTACTTC. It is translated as CASSLRRPTYEQYF.

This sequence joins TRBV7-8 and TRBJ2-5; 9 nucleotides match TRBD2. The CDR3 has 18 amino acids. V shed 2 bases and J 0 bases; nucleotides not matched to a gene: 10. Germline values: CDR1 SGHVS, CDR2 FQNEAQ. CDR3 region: CASSLPKGASGDQETQYF. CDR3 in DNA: TGTGCCAGCAGCTTACCCAAGGGGGCTAGCGGGGACCAAGAGACCCAGTACTTC.

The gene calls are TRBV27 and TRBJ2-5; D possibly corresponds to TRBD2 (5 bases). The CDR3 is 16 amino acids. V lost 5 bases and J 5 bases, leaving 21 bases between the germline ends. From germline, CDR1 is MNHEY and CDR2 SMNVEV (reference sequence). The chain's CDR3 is CASSTQPPGRGETQYF. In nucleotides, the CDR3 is TGTGCCAGCAGTACCCAACCCCCCGGACGAGGGGAGACCCAGTACTTC.

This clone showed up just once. The CDR3 loop is CAWSRAGGDSPLHF. DNA for the CDR3: TGTGCCTGGAGTAGGGCAGGGGGCGATTCACCCCTCCACTTT. The gene calls are TRBV30 and TRBJ1-6; 8 bases agree with TRBD1. This CDR3 has 14 amino acids. The germline CDR1 and CDR2 sequences are GTSNPN and SVGIG (reference sequence). The junction had 5 bases not matched to a gene; V was cut back by 2 bases and J by 8 bases. Complete variable domain (other parts from reference TRBV30 and TRBJ1-6): SQTIHQWPATLVQPVGSPLSLECTVEGTSNPNLYWYRQAAGRGLQLLFYSVGIGQISSEVPQNLSASRPQDRQFILSSKKLLLSDSGFYLCAWSRAGGDSPLHFGNGTRLTVT.

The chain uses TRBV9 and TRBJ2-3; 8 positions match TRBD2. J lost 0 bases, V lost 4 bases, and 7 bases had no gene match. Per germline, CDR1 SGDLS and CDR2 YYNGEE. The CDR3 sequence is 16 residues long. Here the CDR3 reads CASSYGGGPSTDTQYF. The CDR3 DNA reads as TGTGCCAGCAGCTACGGGGGGGGCCCCAGCACAGATACGCAGTATTTT.

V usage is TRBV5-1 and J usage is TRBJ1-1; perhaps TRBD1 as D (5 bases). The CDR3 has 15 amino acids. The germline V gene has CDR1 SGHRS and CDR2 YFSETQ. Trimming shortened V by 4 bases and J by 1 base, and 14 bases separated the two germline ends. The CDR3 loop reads CASSLSGLSNTEAFF. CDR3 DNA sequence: TGCGCCAGCAGCCTTTCGGGACTCTCGAACACTGAAGCTTTCTTT.

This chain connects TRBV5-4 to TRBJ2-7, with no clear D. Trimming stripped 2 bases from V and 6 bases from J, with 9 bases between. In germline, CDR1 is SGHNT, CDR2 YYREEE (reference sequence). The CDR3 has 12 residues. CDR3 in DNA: TGTGCCAGCAGCTTATCTCCCCGCGAGCAGTACTTC. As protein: CASSLSPREQYF.

CDR3 protein: CASSPLTGLGQPQHF. For the CDR3, the DNA is TGTGCCAGTAGTCCTCTGACAGGGTTGGGTCAGCCCCAGCATTTT. The chain employs TRBV19 and TRBJ1-5; 7 nucleotides agree with TRBD1. The CDR3 has 15 amino acids. V shed 5 bases, J shed 6 bases, and the junction held 10 bases outside the gene matches. The germline gives CDR1 LNHDA, CDR2 SQIVND (reference sequence).

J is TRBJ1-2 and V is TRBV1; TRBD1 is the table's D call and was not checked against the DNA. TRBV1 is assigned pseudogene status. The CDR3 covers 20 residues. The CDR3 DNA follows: TGCACCAGCAGCCAAGGTTGTCCAGGGATGAACAGGGGAGCTAACTATGGCTACACCTTC. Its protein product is CTSSQGCPGMNRGANYGYTF.

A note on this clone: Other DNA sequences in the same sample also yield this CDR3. In DNA, the CDR3 is TGTGCCAGCAGTGACGGACGCTTCCAGGAGACCCAGTACTTC. It is translated as CASSDGRFQETQYF. The chain recombines TRBV2 with TRBJ2-5; D unclear. This CDR3 has 14 residues. Germline CDR1 SNHLY, CDR2 FYNNEI. V was clipped by 3 bases and J by 5 bases, with 13 bases between them.

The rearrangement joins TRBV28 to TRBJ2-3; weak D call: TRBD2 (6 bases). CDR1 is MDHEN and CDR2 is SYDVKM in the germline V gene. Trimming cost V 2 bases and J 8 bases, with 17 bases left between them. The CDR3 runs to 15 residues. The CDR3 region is CASSLGTRVAGTQYF. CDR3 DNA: TGTGCCAGCAGTTTAGGGACTCGCGTTGCGGGTACGCAGTATTTT.

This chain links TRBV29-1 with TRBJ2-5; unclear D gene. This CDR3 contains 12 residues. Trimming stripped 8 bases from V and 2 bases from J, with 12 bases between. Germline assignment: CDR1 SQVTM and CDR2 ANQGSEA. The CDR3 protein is CSSAGSQETQYF. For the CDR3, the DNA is TGCAGCTCAGCCGGGTCGCAAGAGACCCAGTACTTC.

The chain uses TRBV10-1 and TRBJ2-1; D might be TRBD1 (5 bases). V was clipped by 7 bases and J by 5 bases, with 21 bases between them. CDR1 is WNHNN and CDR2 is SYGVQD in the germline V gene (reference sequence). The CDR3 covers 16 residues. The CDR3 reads CASTQSGRDRHNEQFF. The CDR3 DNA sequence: TGCGCCAGCACCCAAAGTGGTCGTGACAGACACAATGAGCAGTTCTTC.

CDR3 in DNA: TGCGCCAGCAGCCAAGGCCATCAGGAAGAAAAACTGTTTTTT. Translation gives CASSQGHQEEKLFF. The chain joins TRBV4-3 to TRBJ1-4; D is undetermined. Trimming removed 1 base from V and 8 bases from J, with 11 bases in between. Germline CDR1 and CDR2: LGHNA and YSLEER. The CDR3 is 14 amino acids.

CDR3 amino acids: CASTKRTGATEAFF. The CDR3 bases are TGTGCCAGCACTAAGAGGACAGGGGCCACTGAAGCTTTCTTT. The V call is TRBV6-5, the J call TRBJ1-1, with 9 bases matching TRBD1. CDR3 length: 14 amino acids. Germline lookup yields CDR1 MNHEY and CDR2 SVGAGI. J was trimmed by 4 bases and V by 7 bases; bases with no gene match: 7.

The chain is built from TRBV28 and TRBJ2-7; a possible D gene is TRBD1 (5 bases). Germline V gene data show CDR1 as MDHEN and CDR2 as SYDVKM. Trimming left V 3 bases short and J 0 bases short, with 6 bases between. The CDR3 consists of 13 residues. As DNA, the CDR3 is TGTGCCAGCAGTTTCAGGGCCTCCTACGAGCAGTACTTC. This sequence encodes CASSFRASYEQYF.

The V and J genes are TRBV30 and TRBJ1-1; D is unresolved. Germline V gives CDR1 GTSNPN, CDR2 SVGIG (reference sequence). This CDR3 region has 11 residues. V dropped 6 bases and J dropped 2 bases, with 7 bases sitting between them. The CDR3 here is CACWTNTEAFF. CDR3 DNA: TGTGCCTGTTGGACTAACACTGAAGCTTTCTTT.

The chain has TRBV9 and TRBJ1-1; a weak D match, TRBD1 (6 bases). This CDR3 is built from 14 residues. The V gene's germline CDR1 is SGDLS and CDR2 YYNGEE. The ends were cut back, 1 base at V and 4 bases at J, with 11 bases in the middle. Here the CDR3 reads CASSVRGGPTEAFF. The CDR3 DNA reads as TGTGCCAGCAGCGTAAGAGGGGGGCCCACTGAAGCTTTCTTT. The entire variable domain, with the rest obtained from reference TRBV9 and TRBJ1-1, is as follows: DSGVTQTPKHLITATGQRVTLRCSPRSGDLSVYWYQQSLDQGLQFLIQYYNGEERAKGNILERFSAQQFPDLHSELNLSSLELGDSALYFCASSVRGGPTEAFFGQGTRLTVV.

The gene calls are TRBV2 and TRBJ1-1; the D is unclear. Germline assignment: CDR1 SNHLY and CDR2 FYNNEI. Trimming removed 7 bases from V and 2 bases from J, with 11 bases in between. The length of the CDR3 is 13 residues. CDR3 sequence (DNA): TGTGCCAGCAAACTTATCTCAAACACTGAAGCTTTCTTT. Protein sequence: CASKLISNTEAFF.

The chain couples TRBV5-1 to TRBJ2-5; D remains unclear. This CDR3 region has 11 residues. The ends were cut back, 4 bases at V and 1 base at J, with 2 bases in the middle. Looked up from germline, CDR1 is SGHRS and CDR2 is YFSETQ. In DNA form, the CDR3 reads TGCGCCAGCAGCGCCCAAGAGACCCAGTACTTC. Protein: CASSAQETQYF.

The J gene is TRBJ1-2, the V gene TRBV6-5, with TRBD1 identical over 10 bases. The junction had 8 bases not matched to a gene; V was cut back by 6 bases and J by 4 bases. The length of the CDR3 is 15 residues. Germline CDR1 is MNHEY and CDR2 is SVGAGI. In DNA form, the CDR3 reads TGTGCCAGCAGATATGGACAGGGGGTCACCTATGGCTACACCTTC. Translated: CASRYGQGVTYGYTF.

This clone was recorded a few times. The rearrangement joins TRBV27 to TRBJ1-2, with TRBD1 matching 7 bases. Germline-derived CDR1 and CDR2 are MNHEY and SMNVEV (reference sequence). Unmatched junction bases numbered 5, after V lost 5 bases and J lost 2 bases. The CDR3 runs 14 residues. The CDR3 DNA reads TGTGCCAGCAGTATGCAGACAGGGAACTATGGCTACACCTTC. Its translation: CASSMQTGNYGYTF.

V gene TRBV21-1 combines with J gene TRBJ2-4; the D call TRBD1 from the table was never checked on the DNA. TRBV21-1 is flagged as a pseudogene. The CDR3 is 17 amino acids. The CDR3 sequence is CASSPTNEPTGKNIQYF. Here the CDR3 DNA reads TGTGCCAGCAGCCCAACTAACGAACCGACAGGAAAAAACATTCAGTACTTC.

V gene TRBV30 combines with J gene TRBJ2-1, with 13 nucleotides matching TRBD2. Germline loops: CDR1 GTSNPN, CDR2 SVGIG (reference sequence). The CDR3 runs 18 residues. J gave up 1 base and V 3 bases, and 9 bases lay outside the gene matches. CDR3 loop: CAWRTGTSGIGSYNEQFF. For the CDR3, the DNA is TGTGCCTGGAGAACCGGGACTAGCGGGATAGGATCCTACAATGAGCAGTTCTTC.

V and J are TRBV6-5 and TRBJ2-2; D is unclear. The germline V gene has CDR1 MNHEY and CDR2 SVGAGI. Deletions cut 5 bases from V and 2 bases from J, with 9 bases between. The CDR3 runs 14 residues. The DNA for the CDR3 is TGTGCCAGCAGTAAGGACCGAAACACCGGGGAGCTGTTTTTT. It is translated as CASSKDRNTGELFF.